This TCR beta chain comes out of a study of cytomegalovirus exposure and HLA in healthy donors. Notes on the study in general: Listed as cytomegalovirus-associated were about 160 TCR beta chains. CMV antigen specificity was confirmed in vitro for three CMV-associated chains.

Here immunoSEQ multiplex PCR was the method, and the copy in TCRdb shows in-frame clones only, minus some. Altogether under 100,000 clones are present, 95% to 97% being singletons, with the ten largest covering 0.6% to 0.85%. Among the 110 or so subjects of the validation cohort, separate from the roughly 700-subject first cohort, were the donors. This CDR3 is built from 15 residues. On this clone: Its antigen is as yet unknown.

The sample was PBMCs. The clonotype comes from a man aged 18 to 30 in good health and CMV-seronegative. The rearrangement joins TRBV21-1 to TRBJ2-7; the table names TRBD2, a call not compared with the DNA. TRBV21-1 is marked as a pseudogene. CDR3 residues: CASSKRTSGIREQYF. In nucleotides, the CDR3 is TGTGCCAGCAGCAAGAGGACTAGCGGGATTCGCGAGCAGTACTTC.